The clone carrying this T cell receptor beta chain has only a few counts. Antigen unknown. From germline, CDR1 is SQVTM and CDR2 ANQGSEA. This CDR3 spans 12 amino acids. This sample is drawn from a study of post-analysis software for immune sequencing data. Across the study: Relapsing-remitting, secondary progressive and progressive-relapsing forms of multiple sclerosis all featured among disease courses.

Unique molecular identifiers featured in each of the TCR beta cDNA libraries. The yield from around 1 to 10 million T cells was around 500,000 cDNA molecules in total. TCRdb re-analysed the PCR reads in MiXCR, keeping a single row per CDR3 protein. The sample yields almost 700,000 distinct CDR3 sequences, 59% seen once. Findings and limits, study-wide: Controls significantly exceeded multiple sclerosis patients in normalized Chao1 diversity. F-measure co-clustering was strong for batch-matched samples. Relative to controls, patients had 5 or 6 TRBV segments at higher frequency, with TRBV5-6, TRBV5-1 and TRBV20-1 among these.

The source is a girl aged 2-9 years with multiple sclerosis. V is TRBV29-1 and J is TRBJ2-4, with D possibly TRBD1 on 5 matching bases. The sample comprised blood. The CDR3: CASFDDRNIQYF. CDR3 nucleotides: TGCGCAAGCTTCGATGACAGAAACATTCAGTACTTC.